These 22 T cell receptor beta chains were sequenced from one sample in a study of blood T cell repertoires in COVID-19 (dated by TCRdb to about 2020). The library was built by means of the immunoSEQ multiplex PCR assay. Entries here come from immuneACCESS through TCRdb and include only in-frame sequences with V and J called. Some clones fail to appear in such tables; in the studies checked, an unresolved V gene covers under half of the shortfall, and the cause of the remainder is unknown. In all, the sample holds approximately 31,000 clones, and about nine tenths of those were seen once. Jointly, the top ten make up around 15% of the sample. The sequencing sample was made of peripheral blood. The receptors come from a human donor with active COVID-19. The donor label of this sample is uncertain.

This chain uses TRBV6-5 with TRBJ2-5, with TRBD1 as a possible D gene (5 bases). The germline CDR1 and CDR2 sequences are MNHEY and SVGAGI. The CDR3 totals 13 residues. V gave up 6 bases and J gave up 5 bases, with 13 bases separating them. In DNA form, the CDR3 reads TGTGCCAGCAGGGGGCGCGTTGGGGAGACCCAGTACTTC. It translates to CASRGRVGETQYF.

This clone has only a few counts. The rearrangement uses TRBV10-1 and TRBJ1-2, with 7 positions matching TRBD1. J lost 8 bases, V lost 3 bases, and 6 bases had no gene match. The CDR3 extends over 13 amino acids. The germline V gene has CDR1 WNHNN and CDR2 SYGVQD (reference sequence). As DNA, the CDR3 is TGCGCCAGCAGTGATGAGGGGGCGCGGGGCTACACCTTC. It specifies CASSDEGARGYTF.

The V gene is TRBV5-1, the J gene TRBJ2-1, with TRBD1 as a possible D gene (6 bases). Germline V gives CDR1 SGHRS, CDR2 YFSETQ. Trimming took 3 bases from V and 6 from J, leaving 13 bases between them. The CDR3 is 14 residues long. The CDR3, as DNA: TGCGCCAGCAGCTGGAACAGGGTGGGCAATGAGCAGTTCTTC. This encodes CASSWNRVGNEQFF.

This clone came up once. The chain combines TRBV2 with TRBJ2-2, with D unclear. V shed 0 bases and J shed 2 bases, with 10 bases lying between them. Germline V gene sequence: CDR1 SNHLY, CDR2 FYNNEI. The CDR3 has 16 amino acids. Here the CDR3 DNA reads TGTGCCAGCAGTGAAGCGCTTGCTATTAACACCGGGGAGCTGTTTTTT. It specifies CASSEALAINTGELFF.

The chain is built from TRBV19 and TRBJ1-2; maybe TRBD1 (5 bases). V dropped 3 bases and J dropped 11 bases, with 22 bases sitting between them. Germline-derived CDR1 and CDR2 are LNHDA and SQIVND (reference sequence). There are 15 residues in the CDR3. The chain's CDR3 is CASSIFGREGIQYTF. Here the CDR3 DNA reads TGTGCCAGTAGTATTTTCGGCAGGGAAGGGATACAATACACCTTC.

The chain joins TRBV4-1 to TRBJ1-3; 10 nucleotides match TRBD1. This CDR3 contains 17 residues. Looked up from germline, CDR1 is MGHRA and CDR2 is YSYEKL. J was trimmed by 4 bases and V by 2 bases; bases with no gene match: 8. The CDR3 spells CASSQTLGQGIGNTIYF. In DNA, the CDR3 is TGCGCCAGCAGCCAAACCTTGGGACAGGGGATCGGAAACACCATATATTTT.

The CDR3 DNA follows: TGTGCCAGCAGCCTCCTAGGCGACAGTAGCAATCAGCCCCAGCATTTT. It yields the protein CASSLLGDSSNQPQHF. The chain links TRBV5-6 to TRBJ1-5, with a weak D call TRBD1 (5 bases). V lost 4 bases and J 0 bases, leaving 14 bases between the germline ends. The CDR3 loop spans 16 amino acids. The germline CDR1 and CDR2 sequences are SGHDT and YYEEEE.

The chain links TRBV19 to TRBJ2-7; D not certain. The CDR3 extends over 11 amino acids. The ends were cut back, 11 bases at V and 3 bases at J, with 11 bases in the middle. Germline V gene data show CDR1 as LNHDA and CDR2 as SQIVND (reference sequence). This CDR3 reads CASGIGYEQYF. As DNA, the CDR3 is TGTGCCTCGGGTATTGGCTACGAGCAGTACTTC.

The chain has TRBV7-9 and TRBJ2-7; TRBD2 might be the D (6 bases). There are 13 residues in the CDR3. CDR1 SEHNR and CDR2 FQNEAQ come from the germline V gene (reference sequence). Trimming shortened V by 10 bases and J by 0 bases, and 13 bases separated the two germline ends. In nucleotides, the CDR3 is TGTGCCACCGGGACTTTAAGCTCCTACGAGCAGTACTTC. As protein: CATGTLSSYEQYF.

This rearrangement joins TRBV12-3 or TRBV12-4 to TRBJ1-2, with D hard to call. The V end was cut by 3 bases, the J end by 2 bases, with 7 bases between. The length of the CDR3 is 13 residues. CDR3: CASSFAENYGYTF. DNA of the CDR3: TGTGCCAGCAGTTTCGCCGAGAACTATGGCTACACCTTC.

This chain links TRBV2 with TRBJ2-1, with D uncertain. The CDR3 covers 13 residues. V was pared by 4 bases and J by 7 bases, with 11 bases between. From germline, CDR1 is SNHLY and CDR2 FYNNEI. CDR3 loop: CASSVMERNEQFF. The CDR3 DNA follows: TGTGCCAGCAGTGTAATGGAGCGTAATGAGCAGTTCTTC.

The V gene is TRBV12-3 or TRBV12-4, the J gene TRBJ1-1, with TRBD1 as a possible D gene (6 bases). The CDR3 loop spans 13 amino acids. V shed 6 bases and J shed 3 bases, with 11 bases lying between them. The CDR3 DNA reads as TGTGCCAGCAGCTACCAGGGGTACACTGAAGCTTTCTTT. Translated: CASSYQGYTEAFF.

The chain is built from TRBV6-5 and TRBJ2-2, with D possibly being TRBD1 (6 bases). The CDR3 runs to 15 residues. Trimming stripped 7 bases from V and 0 bases from J, with 12 bases between. From germline, CDR1 is MNHEY and CDR2 SVGAGI. CDR3 in DNA: TGTGCCAGCAACAGACAGGTGACGAACACCGGGGAGCTGTTTTTT. This sequence encodes CASNRQVTNTGELFF.

The chain uses TRBV18 and TRBJ1-5, with a tentative D call TRBD1 (5 bases). Germline V lookup: CDR1 KGHSH, CDR2 LQKENI. The CDR3 contains 13 residues. Trimming took 4 bases from V and 7 from J, leaving 11 bases between them. CDR3 nucleotide sequence: TGTGCCAGCTCACTGACAGCTGACCAGCCCCAGCATTTT. Residues: CASSLTADQPQHF.

This chain uses TRBV6-5 with TRBJ2-1, with 7 bases matching TRBD2. The ends lost 6 bases at V and 4 bases at J; junction bases unmatched: 6. This CDR3 comprises 14 residues. Looked up from germline, CDR1 is MNHEY and CDR2 is SVGAGI. DNA of the CDR3: TGTGCCAGCAGCCGGGACTATAATTACAATGAGCAGTTCTTC. This sequence encodes CASSRDYNYNEQFF.

This chain uses TRBV6-5 with TRBJ1-6; 8 positions match TRBD1. Germline CDR1 MNHEY, CDR2 SVGAGI. The CDR3 spans 16 residues. Trimming removed 4 bases from V and 2 bases from J; junction bases left unmatched: 4. The CDR3 spells CASSSRTGTYNSPLHF. In DNA, the CDR3 is TGTGCCAGCAGTTCGCGGACAGGGACCTATAATTCACCCCTCCACTTT.

This rearrangement joins TRBV6-5 to TRBJ1-2, with D perhaps TRBD1 (5 bases). The CDR3 extends over 14 amino acids. V was clipped by 6 bases and J by 4 bases, with 15 bases between them. Germline CDR1 is MNHEY and CDR2 is SVGAGI. The CDR3 is CASSGRDRAYGYTF. CDR3 DNA sequence: TGTGCCAGCAGCGGGAGAGACAGAGCCTATGGCTACACCTTC.

The chain is built from TRBV5-1 and TRBJ2-3, with 10 bases lining up with TRBD2. The CDR3 runs 16 residues. Germline loops: CDR1 SGHRS, CDR2 YFSETQ. V shed 4 bases, J shed 0 bases, and the junction held 5 bases outside the gene matches. The CDR3 reads CASSLSGGVSTDTQYF. The CDR3 DNA reads TGCGCCAGCAGCCTGAGCGGGGGGGTTAGCACAGATACGCAGTATTTT.

The rearrangement links TRBV19 to TRBJ1-3; D call uncertain. The V and J ends lost 8 bases and 2 bases respectively, with 13 bases between them. This CDR3 spans 14 amino acids. The V gene's germline CDR1 is LNHDA and CDR2 SQIVND (reference sequence). The CDR3 DNA follows: TGTGCCAGTCGGAGTGGCGCGACTGGAAACACCATATATTTT. It specifies CASRSGATGNTIYF.

This chain connects TRBV7-2 to TRBJ2-1; TRBD2 matches at 7 bases. V gave up 1 base and J gave up 10 bases; unmatched junction bases: 7. Germline V gene lookup returns CDR1 SGHTA and CDR2 FQGNSA. This CDR3 contains 14 residues. The CDR3: CASSLGQGGLEQFF. CDR3 coding DNA: TGTGCCAGCAGCTTAGGCCAGGGAGGGCTAGAGCAGTTCTTC.

The CDR3 is CASSSRRGGWTETQYF. The CDR3 DNA follows: TGCGCCAGCAGCTCCCGGAGGGGGGGGTGGACGGAGACCCAGTACTTC. The V call is TRBV5-1, the J call TRBJ2-5; maybe TRBD2 (7 bases). The CDR3 contains 16 residues. The V end was cut by 3 bases, the J end by 5 bases, with 20 bases between. CDR1 and CDR2 (germline): SGHRS, YFSETQ.

This chain links TRBV9 with TRBJ2-3, with 8 bases lining up with TRBD2. Germline loops: CDR1 SGDLS, CDR2 YYNGEE. This CDR3 is built from 15 residues. Unmatched junction bases numbered 1, after V lost 0 bases and J lost 1 base. DNA for the CDR3: TGTGCCAGCAGCGTAGGAGCGGGGGGCACAGATACGCAGTATTTT. Its protein product is CASSVGAGGTDTQYF.